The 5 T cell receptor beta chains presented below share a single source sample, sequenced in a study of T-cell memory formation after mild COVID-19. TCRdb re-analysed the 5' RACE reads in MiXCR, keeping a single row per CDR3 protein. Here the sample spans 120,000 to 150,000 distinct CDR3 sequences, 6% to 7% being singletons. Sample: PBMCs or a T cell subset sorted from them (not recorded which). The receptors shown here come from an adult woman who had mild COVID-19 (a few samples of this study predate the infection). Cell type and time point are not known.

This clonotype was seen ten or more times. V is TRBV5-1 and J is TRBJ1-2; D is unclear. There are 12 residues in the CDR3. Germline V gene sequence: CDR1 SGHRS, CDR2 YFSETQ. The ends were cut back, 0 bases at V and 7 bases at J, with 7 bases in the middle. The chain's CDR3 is CASSLDVFGYTF. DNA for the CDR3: TGCGCCAGCAGCTTGGACGTTTTTGGCTACACCTTC.

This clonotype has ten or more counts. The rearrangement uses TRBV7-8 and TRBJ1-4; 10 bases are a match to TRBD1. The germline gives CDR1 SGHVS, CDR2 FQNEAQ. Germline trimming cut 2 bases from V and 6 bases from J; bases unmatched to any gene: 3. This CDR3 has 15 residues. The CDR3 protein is CASSLLDRGDEKLFF. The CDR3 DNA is TGTGCCAGCAGCTTACTGGACAGGGGGGATGAAAAACTGTTTTTT.

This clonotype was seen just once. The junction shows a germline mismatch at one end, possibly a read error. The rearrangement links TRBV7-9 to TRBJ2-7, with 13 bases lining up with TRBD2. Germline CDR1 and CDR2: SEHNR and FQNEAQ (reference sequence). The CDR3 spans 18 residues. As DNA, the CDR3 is TGTACCAGCAGCGGGGGGACTAGCGGGGTTATTAGCTCCTACGAGCAGTACTTC. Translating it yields CTSSGGTSGVISSYEQYF.

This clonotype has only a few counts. CDR3 in amino acids: CASSVAASSGTLGEAFF. For the CDR3, the DNA is TGCGCCAGCAGCGTAGCCGCTTCCTCCGGGACCTTGGGAGAAGCTTTCTTT. The chain links TRBV5-1 to TRBJ1-1; a possible D gene is TRBD1 (5 bases). The CDR3 is 17 amino acids. V lost 4 bases and J 8 bases, leaving 27 bases between the germline ends. Germline lookup yields CDR1 SGHRS and CDR2 YFSETQ.

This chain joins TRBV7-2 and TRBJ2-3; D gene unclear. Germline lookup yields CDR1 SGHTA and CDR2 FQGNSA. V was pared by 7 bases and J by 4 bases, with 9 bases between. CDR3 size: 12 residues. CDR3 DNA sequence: TGTGCCAGCACCCGTCCGGCAGATACGCAGTATTTT. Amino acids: CASTRPADTQYF. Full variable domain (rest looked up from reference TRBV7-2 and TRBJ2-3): GAGVSQSPSNKVTEKGKDVELRCDPISGHTALYWYRQSLGQGLEFLIYFQGNSAPDKSGLPSDRFSAERTGGSVSTLTIQRTQQEDSAVYLCASTRPADTQYFGPGTRLTVL.